The entry that follows covers one T cell receptor (beta chain) sequence. Its antigen is as yet unknown. 60 Vbeta and 13 Jbeta primers were used in PCR. Some clones are missing from TCRdb's copy, which holds only in-frame ones; the method was immunoSEQ multiplex PCR. Among roughly 70,000 clones listed, around 76% were seen once. The ends lost 4 bases at V and 8 bases at J; junction bases unmatched: 9. The CDR3 length is 14 residues. The germline V gene encodes CDR1 KGHSH and CDR2 LQKENI. The sample comes from a study of cytomegalovirus exposure and HLA in healthy donors. Study-wide findings and caveats: A few CMV-associated chains were confirmed in vitro to be specific for CMV antigens. The study found most TCR sequences rare, yet found some public TCRs in many donors. Follow-up analysis found HLA locus-dependent TCR association rates, highest for DRB1 and lowest for HLA-C. The listing of 150 or so TCR beta chains classed them as cytomegalovirus-associated.

The V gene is TRBV18, the J gene TRBJ1-2, with 8 bases aligning to TRBD1. The sequenced material came from PBMCs. The clonotype originates from a man aged 50 to 59 in good health and CMV-seronegative. The CDR3 nucleotides read TGTGCCAGCTCACGAGACAGGGGCAATAAAGGCTACACCTTC. This sequence encodes CASSRDRGNKGYTF. The entire variable domain, with the rest obtained from reference TRBV18 and TRBJ1-2, is as follows: NAGVMQNPRHLVRRRGQEARLRCSPMKGHSHVYWYRQLPEEGLKFMVYLQKENIIDESGMPKERFSAEFPKEGPSILRIQQVVRGDSAAYFCASSRDRGNKGYTFGSGTRLTVV.